This entry is about one T cell receptor beta chain. By share, this clonotype ranks as medium-sized (0.01 to 0.1%). It has no known antigen specificity. It has no much larger one-base neighbor in the sample; base qualities were not kept. Cut back by 5 bases and 1 base, the V and J ends lie 22 bases apart. CDR1 MNHEY and CDR2 SMNVEV are derived from the germline V gene (reference sequence). The CDR3 starts with the cysteine, ends with the phenylalanine, and has 18 residues. The sequence is cut down to CDR3 DNA, 54 bases in frame from base 1. Genomic DNA extracted from blood, in amounts of roughly 230-550 ng, served as the starting material for amplifying TRB repertoires. Sequencing was performed on an Illumina MiSeq. Multiplex PCR with BIOMED2 TRB-A/B primer pools was used to amplify TRB rearrangements. Illumina-compatible adapters and 7-nucleotide sample barcodes were attached to the amplicons in two consecutive PCRs. All library PCRs used Phusion HS II polymerase. Amplicons were gel-purified with the NucleoSpin Gel and PCR Clean-up kit, quantified on Qubit, and pooled at about 4 nM. The quality of the amplicon pool was checked on an Agilent 2100 Bioanalyzer prior to Illumina next-generation sequencing. Per the source publication's procedure: Annotation of TRB rearrangements was performed with MiXCR 3.0.8 using the default MiXCR reference library. Sequences with fewer than 2 reads and non-productive reads were filtered out, and every unique CDR3 nucleotide sequence was treated as a single clone. R 3.5.1 was used to calculate clonality, diversity, richness and V-J gene usage. TCR clustering by CDR3 similarity used GLIPH2, with generation probabilities calculated by OLGA. GLIPH2 clusters were kept only when the clusters contained at least four unique TCR clonotypes present in at least three individuals. TCRdb's own reprocessing of the public reads used fastp at Q25 and MiXCR and kept productive beta chains. Rows are combined by CDR3 protein, so each entry shows the most common genes and DNA. The authors' filters were not applied to this entry. The sample profile shows 13,000 or so distinct CDR3 sequences; roughly 30% of them were found once. The ten largest clones take up 6.8% of the sample.

This sample is part of a study of T and B cells in COVID-19 patients (dated by TCRdb to 2020 to 2022). In the study overall: In this study, adaptive immunity was profiled in COVID-19 patients who either had active infection or had recovered, using TRB and IGH repertoire sequencing of peripheral blood. In the active-infection cohort, about 60% of the 20 patients were critically ill and required mechanical ventilation or ECMO. The repository of TCR and BCR sequences included more than 55 time points from about 40 patients, and more than 7 million TCR sequences were analysed. Comorbidities linked to unfavorable COVID-19 outcome were present in about 90% of the 20 patients in the active-infection cohort. As many as 9 follow-up blood samples were taken per patient, and some of the samples covered different disease stages within the same individual. The recovered cohort included over 15 patients who contributed some 21 samples, and most of those patients had mild to moderate COVID-19 that was managed on an outpatient basis. Repertoire analyses used an age-matched reference group of approximately 40 healthy donors who were negative for COVID-19 antibodies as the comparison. Median age was about 31 years in the recovered cohort versus 67 years in the active-infection cohort. A couple of patients were in both the active and recovered cohorts because samples existed from active disease and from after recovery.

Summary of the overall study and its limitations: The cohort was considered too small for HLA contributions to COVID-19 susceptibility or severity to be assessed. Blood samples from mildly ill patients during symptoms and early samples from severe cases were scarce. The reported TCR clusters were said to need prospective validation before any clinical use. Specific T cell subsets (CD4+/Treg/CD8+) and sorted SARS-CoV-2-responsive or tetramer+ T cells had not yet been sequenced, and these experiments were ongoing. In active COVID-19, TRB repertoires were highly clonal, while at recovery, diversity and richness increased above the levels seen in healthy donors. A total of 2,200 or so TCR clusters were exclusive to the recovered cohort, and around 32 of those clusters were low-pGen clusters. TRBV/TRBJ gene usage was reported as strongly skewed in patients with COVID-19.

The specimen sequenced was blood. This receptor was obtained from a human donor who had recovered from COVID-19. The receptor chain draws on TRBV27 and TRBJ2-3; TRBD2 is perhaps the D gene, given 5 matching bases. The DNA is as follows: TGTGCCAGCAGTCAAAATTTTCTGGTGGGGAGACGCACAGATACGCAGTATTTT. Its protein reads: CASSQNFLVGRRTDTQYF.